These 4 T cell receptor beta chains were all obtained from the same sample, sequenced in a study of shared clonotypes between healthy human individuals. The data were produced by immunoSEQ multiplex PCR, yet TCRdb's version contains in-frame clones alone and is incomplete. This sample carries 1.5 million to 2.5 million clones, approximately 94% of them seen once, and the ten largest clones take more than 0.9%. Naive CD8 cells lacked CD45RO and underwent positive selection for CCR7, leaving out terminally differentiated effector memory CD45RA+ cells. Source material: naive CD8+ T cells sorted from blood. These receptors were taken from a man aged 18 to 29 in good health.

CDR3 protein: CASSPQGPEAFF. The DNA of the CDR3 is TGTGCCAGCAGCCCACAGGGCCCTGAAGCTTTCTTT. This chain connects TRBV7-9 to TRBJ1-1; D may be TRBD1 (6 bases). This CDR3 is built from 12 residues. Trimming stripped 5 bases from V and 6 bases from J, with 10 bases between. Germline V gives CDR1 SEHNR, CDR2 FQNEAQ (reference sequence).

The genes are TRBV19 and TRBJ2-1, with 7 bases matching TRBD1. The CDR3 has 14 residues. Germline V gene data show CDR1 as LNHDA and CDR2 as SQIVND (reference sequence). V lost 5 bases to trimming and J lost 9 bases; unmatched junction nucleotides: 10. The CDR3 nucleotides are TGTGCCAGTAGTTTCCGACAGGGTCTTGGTGAGCAGTTCTTC. Translating gives CASSFRQGLGEQFF.

The V and J genes are TRBV5-6 and TRBJ2-2; TRBD1 agrees at 9 bases. The CDR3 consists of 16 residues. The ends lost 4 bases at V and 4 bases at J; junction bases unmatched: 8. The germline V gene has CDR1 SGHDT and CDR2 YYEEEE. The CDR3 bases are TGTGCCAGCAGCGAACCGGGACAGGGTGTCACCGGGGAGCTGTTTTTT. This gives the protein CASSEPGQGVTGELFF. Full variable domain (outside the CDR3, taken from reference TRBV5-6 and TRBJ2-2): DAGVTQSPTHLIKTRGQQVTLRCSPKSGHDTVSWYQQALGQGPQFIFQYYEEEERQRGNFPDRFSGHQFPNYSSELNVNALLLGDSALYLCASSEPGQGVTGELFFGEGSRLTVL.

The chain links TRBV6-5 to TRBJ1-3; no firm D call. The CDR3 contains 14 residues. Trimming pared 5 bases from V and 3 bases from J, leaving 11 bases between. Germline CDR1 and CDR2: MNHEY and SVGAGI. CDR3 DNA sequence: TGTGCCAGCAGTCCCGTCGAGGGTGGAAACACCATATATTTT. Residues: CASSPVEGGNTIYF.